Listed below are T cell receptor beta chains from one sample, sequenced in a study of control samples from healthy donors and cancer patients. Repertoires were generated with immunoSEQ multiplex PCR, while TCRdb's copy carries only in-frame clones and drops some. The sample lists 150,000 to 200,000 clones; approximately 94% were seen once. Sequencing input: blood. The receptors stem from a woman aged 40 to 50 in good health. CDR3s include the opening cysteine and the closing phenylalanine or tryptophan. The D gene is left open where the match is weak. Not all rows give a size; the values are once, few, many and, for expanded clones, a class.

TRBD2	TRBV11-2	TRBJ2-7	-	TGTGCCAGCAGCCTCACTAGCGGGAGGGCCTCCTACGAGCAGTACTTC	CASSLTSGRASYEQYF
-	TRBV4-3	TRBJ1-2	-	TGCGCCAGCAGCCTGGGCCCAGAGAACTATGGCTACACCTTC	CASSLGPENYGYTF
-	TRBV21-1	TRBJ1-2	once	TGTGCCAGCCTCCCACAAATGGGTGTCTATGGCTACACCTTC	CASLPQMGVYGYTF
-	TRBV12-1	TRBJ1-1	-	TGTGCCAGCAGCCGCCCAACCGGGACAGGATGGCCGGCGAACACTGAAGCTTTCTTT	CASSRPTGTGWPANTEAFF
-	TRBV7-2	TRBJ2-7	-	TGTGCCAGCAGCTTACGGAGAACCTACGAGCAGTACTTC	CASSLRRTYEQYF
-	TRBV30	TRBJ1-4	-	TGTGCCTGGAGTGCGGGGGGCAGGACTAATGAAAAACTGTTTTTT	CAWSAGGRTNEKLFF
TRBD2	TRBV5-1	TRBJ2-1	many	TGCGCCAGCAGCTGGACGGGACTAGCGGGAGGAGGCTACAATGAGCAGTTCTTC	CASSWTGLAGGGYNEQFF
TRBD2	TRBV7-6	TRBJ2-1	-	TGTGCCAGCAGCTCTGTAGCGGGGGGGAACAATGAGCAGTTCTTC	CASSSVAGGNNEQFF
-	TRBV7-2	TRBJ2-5	-	TGTGCCAGCAGCTTAGTAGGCAGGGCGCAAGAGACCCAGTACTTC	CASSLVGRAQETQYF
-	TRBV25-1	TRBJ1-4	-	TGTGCCAGCAGTGAAGGGCGTGGGAGGGGCGAAAAACTGTTTTTT	CASSEGRGRGEKLFF
-	TRBV6-6	TRBJ1-2	-	TGTGCCAGCAGCGGGGACTTAACTTACACAAGATATGGCTACACCTTC	CASSGDLTYTRYGYTF
TRBD2	TRBV14	TRBJ2-1	-	TGTGCCAGCAGCCCGATAGCGGGAGTGCACAATGAGCAGTTCTTC	CASSPIAGVHNEQFF
-	TRBV10-3	TRBJ1-1	-	TGTGCCATCAGCCGCGGCCCAAGCGACACTGAAGCTTTCTTT	CAISRGPSDTEAFF
-	TRBV10-3	TRBJ2-1	once	TGTGCCATCAGTTCGGGTTTCGTAGGCGTGGAAGGGGAGCAGTTCTTC	CAISSGFVGVEGEQFF
-	TRBV27	TRBJ2-5	-	TGTGCCAGCAGGAAACAGGGAGGGGAGACCCAGTACTTC	CASRKQGGETQYF